The clone carrying this TCR beta chain was seen repeatedly, ten times or more. What it binds is unknown. The V gene's germline CDR1 is WNHNN and CDR2 SYGVQD (reference sequence). This CDR3 has 12 residues. The V end was cut by 1 base, the J end by 5 bases, with 6 bases between. This sample was taken from a study of early T cells in non-severe SARS-CoV-2 infection. Across the study: Unsorted whole-blood RNA was sequenced in bulk, leaving chains unpaired. Findings of the study overall: A preference for anti-spike CD8 responses marked VDJdb matching, which missed private and CD4 specificities.

Each CDR3 protein gets one entry after TCRdb re-called the 5' RACE reads with MiXCR. Of roughly 55,000 distinct CDR3 sequences in the sample, around 10% were seen once. The sample consisted of whole blood. The sequence came from an adult who was a healthcare worker with PCR-confirmed SARS-CoV-2 infection or an uninfected control (not recorded which). The rearrangement joins TRBV10-1 to TRBJ2-7; D is unresolved. CDR3 DNA: TGCGCCAGCAGTGAGTTGGGTAACGAGCAGTACTTC. Translating gives CASSELGNEQYF.